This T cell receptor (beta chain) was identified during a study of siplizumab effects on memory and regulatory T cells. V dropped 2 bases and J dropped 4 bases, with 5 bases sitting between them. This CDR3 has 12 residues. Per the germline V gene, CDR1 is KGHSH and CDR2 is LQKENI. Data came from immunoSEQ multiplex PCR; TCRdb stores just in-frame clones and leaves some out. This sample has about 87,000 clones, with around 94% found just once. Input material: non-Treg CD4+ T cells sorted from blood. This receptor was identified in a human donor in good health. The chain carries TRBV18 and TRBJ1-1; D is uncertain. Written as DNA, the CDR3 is TGTGCCAGCTCACCATTAGCCACTGAAGCTTTCTTT. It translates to CASSPLATEAFF. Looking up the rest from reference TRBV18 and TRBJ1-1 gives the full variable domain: NAGVMQNPRHLVRRRGQEARLRCSPMKGHSHVYWYRQLPEEGLKFMVYLQKENIIDESGMPKERFSAEFPKEGPSILRIQQVVRGDSAAYFCASSPLATEAFFGQGTRLTVV.